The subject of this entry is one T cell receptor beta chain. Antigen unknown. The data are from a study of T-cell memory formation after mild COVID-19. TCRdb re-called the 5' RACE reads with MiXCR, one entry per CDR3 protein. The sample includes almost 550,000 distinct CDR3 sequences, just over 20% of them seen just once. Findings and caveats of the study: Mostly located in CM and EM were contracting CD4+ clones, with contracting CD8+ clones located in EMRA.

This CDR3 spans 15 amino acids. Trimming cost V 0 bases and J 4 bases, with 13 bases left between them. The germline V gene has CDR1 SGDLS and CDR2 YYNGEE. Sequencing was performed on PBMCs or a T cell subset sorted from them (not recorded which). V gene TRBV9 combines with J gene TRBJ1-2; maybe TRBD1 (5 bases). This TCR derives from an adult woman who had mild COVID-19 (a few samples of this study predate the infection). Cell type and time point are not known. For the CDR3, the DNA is TGTGCCAGCAGCGTAGATACGGCAGGGATCTATGGCTACACCTTC. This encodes CASSVDTAGIYGYTF.